Given below is one T cell receptor beta chain in context. The antigen it recognizes is unknown. Nothing much larger sits one base from this clone, and base qualities are not available. This sample was included in a study of cytomegalovirus exposure and HLA in healthy donors (dated by TCRdb to the late 2010s). About the study as a whole: According to a later analysis, one platform produced both the roughly 110 validation repertoires and the 720 or so repertoires of the first cohort. In addition to the first cohort of 666 subjects, a separate validation cohort of over 90 different subjects was used. High-throughput TCR immunosequencing, statistical association of individual TCRs with disease status, and machine learning were combined to predict cytomegalovirus infection status. The study aimed to test whether cataloging public T cell receptors could reveal signatures of past pathogen exposure. Paper-wide results and their limitations: A total of 150 to 200 TCR beta chains were listed by the study as associated with cytomegalovirus. A few of the identified cytomegalovirus-associated TCR beta chains were confirmed in vitro to be specific for cytomegalovirus antigens. While some public TCRs were present in many individuals, most TCR sequences turned up only very rarely across donors. The classifier was reported to diagnose cytomegalovirus status with high specificity and sensitivity in both the original cohort and the validation cohort. Of the cluster scores, around 95% were above 0 in a later analysis, which found that TCRs clustered in the first cohort also tended to co-occur in the approximately 130 validation repertoires. According to the authors, the approach could potentially be generalized to other disease states and immunological phenotypes. A later analysis lacked HLA typing for the validation cohort, so it scored co-occurrence in that cohort across all 120 repertoires.

The library was obtained by the immunoSEQ multiplex PCR assay. From the authors' description of their analysis: A statistical classification framework was built for diagnosing cytomegalovirus status from the catalog of TCR beta chain sequences. The table was pulled from immuneACCESS by TCRdb, which kept in-frame rearrangements only. Such tables lose some clones; where checked, under half of the loss comes from unresolved V genes, and the rest has no known cause. V and J calls and clone size are copied from that table; D and trimming were computed from the DNA. The sample yields almost 75,000 clones; 85% were counted once. Together, the top ten hold under 3.5% of the sample. The donors were included in the validation cohort of around 120 subjects, a group kept apart from the roughly 670-subject first cohort. Sequenced: PBMCs. The receptor comes from a man aged 25-45 years in good health and CMV-seronegative.

The CDR3 is CASSVLPGQGTYEQYF. The DNA is TGTGCCAGCAGCGTATTACCGGGACAGGGAACGTACGAGCAGTACTTC. Recombination joined TRBV9 with TRBJ2-7; 9 central bases correspond to TRBD1. V loses 1 base at its end and J loses 4 bases; junction bases beyond the gene matches: 9. The germline V gene supplies CDR1 SGDLS and CDR2 YYNGEE. Including the terminal cysteine and phenylalanine, the CDR3 comprises 16 residues. The entry retains the CDR3 DNA only, 48 bases that are in frame from base 1.